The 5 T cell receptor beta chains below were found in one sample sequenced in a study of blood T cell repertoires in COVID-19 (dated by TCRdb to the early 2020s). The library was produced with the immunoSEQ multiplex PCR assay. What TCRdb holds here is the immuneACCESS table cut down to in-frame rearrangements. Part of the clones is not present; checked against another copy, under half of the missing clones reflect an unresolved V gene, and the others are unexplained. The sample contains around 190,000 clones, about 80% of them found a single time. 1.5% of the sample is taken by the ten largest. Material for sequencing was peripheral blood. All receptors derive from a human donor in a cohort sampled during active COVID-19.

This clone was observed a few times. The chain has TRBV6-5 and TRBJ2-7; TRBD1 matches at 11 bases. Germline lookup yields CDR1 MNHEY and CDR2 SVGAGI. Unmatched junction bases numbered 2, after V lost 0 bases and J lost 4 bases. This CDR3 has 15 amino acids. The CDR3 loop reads CASSYSGQGVYEQYF. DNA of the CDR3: TGTGCCAGCAGTTACTCGGGACAGGGGGTTTACGAGCAGTACTTC.

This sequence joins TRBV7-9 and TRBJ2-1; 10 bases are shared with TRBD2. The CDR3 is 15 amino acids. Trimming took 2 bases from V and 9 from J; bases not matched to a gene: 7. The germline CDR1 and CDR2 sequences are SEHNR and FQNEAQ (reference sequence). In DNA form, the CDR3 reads TGTGCCAGCAGCTTAATAGCGGGAGGTGGGGGTGAGCAGTTCTTC. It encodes CASSLIAGGGGEQFF.

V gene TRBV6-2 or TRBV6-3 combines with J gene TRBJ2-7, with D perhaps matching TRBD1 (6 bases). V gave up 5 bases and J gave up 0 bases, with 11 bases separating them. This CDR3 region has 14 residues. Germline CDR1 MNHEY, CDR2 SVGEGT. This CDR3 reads CASSQGQSSYEQYF. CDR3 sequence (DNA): TGTGCCAGCAGTCAAGGACAGAGCTCCTACGAGCAGTACTTC.

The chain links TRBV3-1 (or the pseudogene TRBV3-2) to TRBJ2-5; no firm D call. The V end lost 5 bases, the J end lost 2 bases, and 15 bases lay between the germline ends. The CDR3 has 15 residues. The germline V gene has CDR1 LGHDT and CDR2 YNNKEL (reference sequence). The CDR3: CASSRQRPQQETQYF. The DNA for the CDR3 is TGTGCCAGCAGCAGGCAGCGTCCACAACAAGAGACCCAGTACTTC.

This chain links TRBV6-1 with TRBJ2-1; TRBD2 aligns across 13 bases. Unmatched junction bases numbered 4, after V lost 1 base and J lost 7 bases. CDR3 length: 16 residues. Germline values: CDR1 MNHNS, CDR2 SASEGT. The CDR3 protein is CASSEVALAGGNEQFF. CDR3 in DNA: TGTGCCAGCAGTGAAGTAGCACTAGCGGGAGGGAATGAGCAGTTCTTC.